The sequence of this T cell receptor (beta chain) was determined in a study of cytomegalovirus exposure and HLA in healthy donors. Each donor was healthy, and each was a bone marrow donor. Nominally healthy donors provided the samples, though records likely missed some immune exposures. This CDR3 spans 14 amino acids. V lost 5 bases to trimming and J lost 3 bases, with 13 bases between them. Germline CDR1 is LNHDA and CDR2 is SQIVND (reference sequence). Primers: 60 Vbeta forward and 13 Jbeta reverse. Measured with immunoSEQ multiplex PCR; TCRdb has only the in-frame clones, and not every one. The sample shows some 180,000 clones, roughly 10% of them seen only once. This clone appeared a few times. Its antigen is unknown. General study results and limits: Reportedly, cytomegalovirus status was diagnosed with high sensitivity and specificity.

The J gene is TRBJ1-1, the V gene TRBV19, with a weak D call TRBD1 (5 bases). The origin of this receptor is a woman in her 30s in good health and CMV-seropositive. The sample comprised PBMCs. DNA of the CDR3: TGTGCCAGTAGTCTTAGGGGCGCGGACACTGAAGCTTTCTTT. It codes for CASSLRGADTEAFF.